The next 30 T cell receptor beta chains were all read from a single sample in a study of cytomegalovirus exposure and HLA in healthy donors. Primers: 60 Vbeta forward and 13 Jbeta reverse. Measured with immunoSEQ multiplex PCR; TCRdb has only the in-frame clones, and not every one. Here the sample spans 95,000 to 100,000 clones, approximately 77% being singletons. Sequenced: PBMCs. These receptor sequences come from a female donor in good health and CMV-seronegative.

The chain carries TRBV5-8 and TRBJ2-7; D is possibly TRBD2 (6 bases). The CDR3 sequence is 14 residues long. Germline assignment: CDR1 SGHTS and CDR2 YDEGEE. Trimming took 7 bases from V and 0 from J, leaving 14 bases between them. CDR3 amino acids: CASYSGYGSYEQYF. In DNA form, the CDR3 reads TGTGCCAGCTACAGCGGGTATGGCTCCTACGAGCAGTACTTC. The full variable domain, completed using reference TRBV5-8 and TRBJ2-7, is EAGVTQSPTHLIKTRGQQATLRCSPISGHTSVYWYQQALGLGLQFLLWYDEGEERNRGNFPPRFSGRQFPNYSSELNVNALELEDSALYLCASYSGYGSYEQYFGPGTRLTVT.

The chain uses TRBV9 and TRBJ2-7, with a weak D call TRBD2 (6 bases). The CDR3 length is 14 residues. CDR1 SGDLS and CDR2 YYNGEE come from the germline V gene. The germline V and J ends were trimmed by 0 bases and 3 bases, with 10 bases remaining between them. CDR3 region: CASSVEGTLYEQYF. The CDR3 DNA sequence: TGTGCCAGCAGCGTAGAGGGGACTCTCTACGAGCAGTACTTC.

The V gene is TRBV7-3, the J gene TRBJ2-1, with TRBD2 as a possible D gene (5 bases). This CDR3 contains 15 residues. CDR1 is SGHTA, CDR2 FQGTGA, per germline. The germline V and J ends were trimmed by 5 bases and 1 base, with 12 bases remaining between them. The DNA of the CDR3 is TGTGCCAGCAGCCCCCGTAGGACTTCCTACAATGAGCAGTTCTTC. Its translation is CASSPRRTSYNEQFF.

This clone appeared a single time. This chain links TRBV30 with TRBJ2-2, with 10 bases fitting TRBD1. This CDR3 is built from 15 residues. Germline assignment: CDR1 GTSNPN and CDR2 SVGIG (reference sequence). V trimming: 2 bases; J trimming: 5 bases; junction bases outside the gene matches: 5. CDR3 loop: CAWSLGQGRTGELFF. The CDR3 DNA follows: TGTGCCTGGAGTCTGGGACAGGGGCGTACCGGGGAGCTGTTTTTT.

The J gene is TRBJ2-5, the V gene TRBV5-1; tentatively, D is TRBD2 (7 bases). There are 13 residues in the CDR3. V lost 4 bases and J lost 5, with 12 bases in between. CDR1 SGHRS and CDR2 YFSETQ come from the germline V gene. The CDR3 DNA reads TGCGCCAGCAGCGGGGGGGCTCCGGAGACCCAGTACTTC. Translation: CASSGGAPETQYF.

This clone was observed a few times. The chain couples TRBV13 to TRBJ1-6, with D perhaps matching TRBD1 (5 bases). The CDR3 consists of 21 residues. Trimming pared 4 bases from V and 0 bases from J, leaving 25 bases between. The germline CDR1 and CDR2 sequences are PRHDT and FYEKMQ (reference sequence). This CDR3 reads CASSYSILGPNRFSYNSPLHF. CDR3 in DNA: TGTGCCAGCAGCTACTCAATTCTGGGGCCCAATCGGTTCTCCTATAATTCACCCCTCCACTTT.

The chain links TRBV9 to TRBJ2-3; possible D gene TRBD2, 5 bases. The CDR3 has 14 amino acids. V lost 7 bases, J lost 1 base, and 13 bases lay in between. Germline V gene data show CDR1 as SGDLS and CDR2 as YYNGEE. The CDR3, as DNA: TGTGCCAGCTCCGTGGGAGACGGCACAGATACGCAGTATTTT. This encodes CASSVGDGTDTQYF.

The V and J genes are TRBV9 and TRBJ1-4; D perhaps matches TRBD1 (5 bases). The CDR3 is 11 residues long. Trimming stripped 7 bases from V and 8 bases from J, with 9 bases between. Germline CDR1 SGDLS, CDR2 YYNGEE. CDR3 region: CASSRGEKLFF. In DNA, the CDR3 is TGTGCCAGCTCTCGGGGGGAAAAACTGTTTTTT.

The chain couples TRBV18 to TRBJ2-7; 8 bases are a match to TRBD1. The CDR3 is 16 amino acids. V lost 3 bases to trimming and J lost 2 bases; unmatched junction nucleotides: 9. CDR1 and CDR2 (germline): KGHSH, LQKENI. The CDR3: CASSPLRGTGPYEQYF. Written as DNA, the CDR3 is TGTGCCAGCTCACCGCTTAGGGGGACAGGCCCCTACGAGCAGTACTTC.

This chain links TRBV7-3 with TRBJ2-1; D not certain. The CDR3 length is 16 residues. Germline loops: CDR1 SGHTA, CDR2 FQGTGA. Trimming stripped 2 bases from V and 0 bases from J, with 11 bases between. CDR3 bases: TGTGCCAGCAGCTTATACACCCGGAGCTCCTACAATGAGCAGTTCTTC. It translates to CASSLYTRSSYNEQFF.

The chain joins TRBV6-6 to TRBJ1-3; TRBD1 aligns across 7 bases. V was pared by 4 bases and J by 9 bases, with 9 bases of the junction left unmatched. CDR3 length: 14 amino acids. Germline V gives CDR1 MNHNY, CDR2 SVGAGI (reference sequence). CDR3: CASSSLTGRSTIYF. The CDR3 DNA reads TGTGCCAGCAGTTCCCTGACAGGGCGGAGCACCATATATTTT.

In its sample, this clone was seen a few times. CDR3 in amino acids: CASVDSSVSSYNSPLHF. CDR3 in DNA: TGTGCCTCGGTGGACAGTTCGGTTAGCTCCTATAATTCACCCCTCCACTTT. The rearrangement uses TRBV13 and TRBJ1-6; D might be TRBD1 (6 bases). Trimming shortened V by 11 bases and J by 0 bases, and 20 bases separated the two germline ends. This CDR3 has 17 amino acids. Germline lookup yields CDR1 PRHDT and CDR2 FYEKMQ (reference sequence).

The V and J genes are TRBV18 and TRBJ2-7, with D maybe TRBD1 (5 bases). V gave up 3 bases and J gave up 1 base, with 7 bases separating them. The CDR3 runs to 13 residues. In germline, CDR1 is KGHSH, CDR2 LQKENI. The CDR3 sequence: CASSPRQSYEQYF. The CDR3 DNA is TGTGCCAGCTCACCCCGACAGTCCTACGAGCAGTACTTC. The full variable domain, its missing parts supplied by reference TRBV18 and TRBJ2-7, is NAGVMQNPRHLVRRRGQEARLRCSPMKGHSHVYWYRQLPEEGLKFMVYLQKENIIDESGMPKERFSAEFPKEGPSILRIQQVVRGDSAAYFCASSPRQSYEQYFGPGTRLTVT.

The chain uses TRBV13 and TRBJ1-1, with TRBD1 as a possible D gene (6 bases). The CDR3 is made up of 15 amino acids. V lost 5 bases and J lost 0, with 13 bases in between. The germline V gene encodes CDR1 PRHDT and CDR2 FYEKMQ (reference sequence). The CDR3 DNA is TGTGCCAGCAGCCTCGGGACATCTATGAACACTGAAGCTTTCTTT. Amino acids: CASSLGTSMNTEAFF.

V and J are TRBV7-2 and TRBJ2-5; TRBD1 matches at 12 bases. The CDR3 consists of 16 residues. Trimming cost V 7 bases and J 5 bases; bases outside gene matches: 11. Germline lookup yields CDR1 SGHTA and CDR2 FQGNSA. The CDR3 spells CASNLAGTGGMETQYF. In nucleotides, the CDR3 is TGTGCCAGCAACCTAGCCGGGACAGGGGGCATGGAGACCCAGTACTTC.

V and J are TRBV27 and TRBJ1-3, with D maybe TRBD1 (5 bases). The CDR3 length is 16 residues. V shed 2 bases and J shed 1 base, with 12 bases lying between them. The germline gives CDR1 MNHEY, CDR2 SMNVEV (reference sequence). CDR3 residues: CASSLKGWESGNTIYF. The CDR3 DNA reads as TGTGCCAGCAGTTTAAAGGGGTGGGAATCTGGAAACACCATATATTTT.

This sequence joins TRBV27 and TRBJ1-1, with 7 bases that match TRBD1. There are 14 residues in the CDR3. V gave up 7 bases and J gave up 0 bases; unmatched junction bases: 5. Germline CDR1 is MNHEY and CDR2 is SMNVEV (reference sequence). The CDR3 DNA reads TGTGCCAGCACCCCAGGGGGAATGAACACTGAAGCTTTCTTT. Residues: CASTPGGMNTEAFF.

The J gene is TRBJ2-3, the V gene TRBV6-5; 15 bases align to TRBD2. Germline CDR1 and CDR2: MNHEY and SVGAGI. The CDR3 consists of 16 residues. V trimming: 0 bases; J trimming: 6 bases; junction bases outside the gene matches: 1. The CDR3 nucleotides read TGTGCCAGCAGTTACTCCGGACTAGCGGGAGGGGATACGCAGTATTTT. Translating gives CASSYSGLAGGDTQYF.

A single count supports this clone. The chain employs TRBV28 and TRBJ2-1; maybe TRBD1 (6 bases). V was trimmed by 6 bases and J by 0 bases, leaving 12 bases between them. The CDR3 length is 15 residues. Looked up from germline, CDR1 is MDHEN and CDR2 is SYDVKM. CDR3 protein: CASSPGQSSYNEQFF. The CDR3 DNA reads TGTGCCAGCAGCCCGGGACAAAGCTCCTACAATGAGCAGTTCTTC.

The chain is built from TRBV6-5 and TRBJ2-2; no definite D call. Germline CDR1 and CDR2: MNHEY and SVGAGI. Trimming left V 2 bases short and J 4 bases short, with 5 bases between. The length of the CDR3 is 13 residues. CDR3 DNA sequence: TGTGCCAGCAGTTACCGGTTCACCGGGGAGCTGTTTTTT. Translation gives CASSYRFTGELFF.

This clone was observed a few times. This chain uses TRBV29-1 with TRBJ2-3, with a weak D call TRBD1 (6 bases). The CDR3 covers 13 residues. The V end was cut by 3 bases, the J end by 1 base, with 8 bases between. Germline V CDR1 and CDR2: SQVTM, ANQGSEA. CDR3 residues: CSVEKGGTDTQYF. The CDR3, as DNA: TGCAGCGTTGAGAAGGGGGGCACAGATACGCAGTATTTT.

V gene TRBV19 combines with J gene TRBJ2-1; TRBD2 aligns across 7 bases. There are 13 residues in the CDR3. J was trimmed by 4 bases and V by 5 bases; bases with no gene match: 2. Germline CDR1 is LNHDA and CDR2 is SQIVND (reference sequence). DNA of the CDR3: TGTGCCAGTAGTCTGCGGGGGTACAATGAGCAGTTCTTC. Its protein product is CASSLRGYNEQFF. Filled out from reference TRBV19 and TRBJ2-1, the complete variable domain reads DGGITQSPKYLFRKEGQNVTLSCEQNLNHDAMYWYRQDPGQGLRLIYYSQIVNDFQKGDIAEGYSVSREKKESFPLTVTSAQKNPTAFYLCASSLRGYNEQFFGPGTRLTVL.

V and J are TRBV2 and TRBJ1-3; 7 positions match TRBD1. The J segment lost 3 bases and the V segment lost 6 bases, leaving 2 bases of the junction unmatched. The CDR3 has 13 amino acids. The V gene's germline CDR1 is SNHLY and CDR2 FYNNEI. In DNA, the CDR3 is TGTGCCAGCAGGGGGACAGTTGGAAACACCATATATTTT. As protein: CASRGTVGNTIYF.

The count of this clone is one. V and J are TRBV19 and TRBJ1-2, with D possibly being TRBD1 (6 bases). V gave up 10 bases and J gave up 0 bases, with 15 bases separating them. This CDR3 is built from 14 residues. Germline-derived CDR1 and CDR2 are LNHDA and SQIVND (reference sequence). CDR3 loop: CATKGGAANYGYTF. CDR3 DNA sequence: TGTGCCACAAAAGGGGGTGCTGCTAACTATGGCTACACCTTC. The full variable domain, rest sourced from reference TRBV19 and TRBJ1-2, is DGGITQSPKYLFRKEGQNVTLSCEQNLNHDAMYWYRQDPGQGLRLIYYSQIVNDFQKGDIAEGYSVSREKKESFPLTVTSAQKNPTAFYLCATKGGAANYGYTFGSGTRLTVV.

To note about this clone: At one boundary the junction diverges from the germline segment, which might be a read error. V and J are TRBV7-7 and TRBJ2-2; 10 positions match TRBD2. The CDR3 is 16 amino acids. CDR1 and CDR2 (germline): SSHAT, FNYEAQ (reference sequence). The CDR3 DNA is TGTGCTAGCAGCTTAGGTGTAGCGGGAGGCACCGGGGAGCTGTTTTTT. Translating it yields CASSLGVAGGTGELFF.

The chain has TRBV19 and TRBJ2-5; 10 positions match TRBD1. Germline lookup yields CDR1 LNHDA and CDR2 SQIVND (reference sequence). The length of the CDR3 is 16 residues. Germline trimming cut 5 bases from V and 5 bases from J; bases unmatched to any gene: 11. For the CDR3, the DNA is TGTGCCAGTAGTCCCTACTCCGGACAGGGGGTGGAGACCCAGTACTTC. Residues: CASSPYSGQGVETQYF.

V and J are TRBV2 and TRBJ1-1; the match to TRBD1 covers 7 bases. The CDR3 has 13 amino acids. Trimming at V came to 8 bases and at J to 5 bases, leaving 8 bases not matched to a gene. CDR1 is SNHLY, CDR2 FYNNEI, per germline. CDR3 loop: CASGTGAGTEAFF. CDR3 DNA sequence: TGTGCCAGCGGAACAGGGGCGGGGACTGAAGCTTTCTTT.

The chain recombines TRBV4-1 with TRBJ2-7; D unclear. Germline loops: CDR1 MGHRA, CDR2 YSYEKL. Between the trimmed V and J ends, which lost 4 bases and 0 bases, there was a span of 13 bases. CDR3 length: 15 amino acids. The CDR3 coding sequence is TGCGCCAGCAGCCGAATTACCGAGAGCTCCTACGAGCAGTACTTC. As protein: CASSRITESSYEQYF.

This sequence joins TRBV4-1 and TRBJ2-1; TRBD2 matches 7 bases. Unmatched junction bases numbered 12, after V lost 4 bases and J lost 9 bases. The CDR3 runs to 15 residues. CDR1 MGHRA and CDR2 YSYEKL come from the germline V gene. In DNA form, the CDR3 reads TGCGCCAGCAGCCCTTTGGGGAGGGCTTCGGGTGAGCAGTTCTTC. Protein product: CASSPLGRASGEQFF.

The CDR3 sequence is CASSAGGGGEKLFF. The CDR3 DNA reads as TGCGCCAGCAGCGCCGGGGGGGGTGGTGAAAAACTGTTTTTT. The chain combines TRBV5-1 with TRBJ1-4, with TRBD1 as a possible D gene (5 bases). V was cut by 4 bases and J by 7 bases, with 14 bases left in between. CDR1 and CDR2 from the germline V gene are SGHRS and YFSETQ. The CDR3 covers 14 residues.